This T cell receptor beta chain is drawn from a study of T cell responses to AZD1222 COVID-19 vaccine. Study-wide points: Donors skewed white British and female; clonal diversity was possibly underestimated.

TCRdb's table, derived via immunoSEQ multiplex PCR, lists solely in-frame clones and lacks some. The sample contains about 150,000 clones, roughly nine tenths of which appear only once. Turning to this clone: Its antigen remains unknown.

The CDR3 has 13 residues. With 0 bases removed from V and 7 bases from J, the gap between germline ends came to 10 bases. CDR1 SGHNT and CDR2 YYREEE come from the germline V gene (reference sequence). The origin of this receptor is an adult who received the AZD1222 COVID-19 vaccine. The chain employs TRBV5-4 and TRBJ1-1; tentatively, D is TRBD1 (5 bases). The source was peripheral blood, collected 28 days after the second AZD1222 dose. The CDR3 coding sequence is TGTGCCAGCAGCTTGGTCCGGGACGGTGAAGCTTTCTTT. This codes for CASSLVRDGEAFF.